This T cell receptor (beta chain) comes out of a study of early T cells in non-severe SARS-CoV-2 infection. About the study: Sequencing used unsorted whole-blood bulk RNA, so chains lack pairing.

Whole-study results and caveats: Matching with VDJdb favored anti-spike CD8 responses (missing private and CD4 specificities).

The CDR3 consists of 14 residues. Germline V gene lookup returns CDR1 MNHEY and CDR2 SVGEGT. The V gene lost 4 bases and the J gene lost 2 bases, with 10 bases spanning the gap. On this clonotype: Its cognate antigen is unknown.

Attachment of unique molecular identifiers to individual cDNA molecules was performed. TCRdb processed the 5' RACE reads anew with MiXCR; each CDR3 protein has one entry. The table lists 50,000 to 65,000 distinct CDR3 sequences, roughly a sixth of them singletons. The starting material was whole blood, obtained at baseline. The chain joins TRBV6-2 or TRBV6-3 to TRBJ2-3; no definite D call. This receptor was identified in an adult who was a healthcare worker with PCR-confirmed SARS-CoV-2 infection or an uninfected control (not recorded which). CDR3 protein: CASSSVGLTDTQYF. The CDR3 region has the DNA TGTGCCAGCAGTTCTGTAGGCCTCACAGATACGCAGTATTTT.